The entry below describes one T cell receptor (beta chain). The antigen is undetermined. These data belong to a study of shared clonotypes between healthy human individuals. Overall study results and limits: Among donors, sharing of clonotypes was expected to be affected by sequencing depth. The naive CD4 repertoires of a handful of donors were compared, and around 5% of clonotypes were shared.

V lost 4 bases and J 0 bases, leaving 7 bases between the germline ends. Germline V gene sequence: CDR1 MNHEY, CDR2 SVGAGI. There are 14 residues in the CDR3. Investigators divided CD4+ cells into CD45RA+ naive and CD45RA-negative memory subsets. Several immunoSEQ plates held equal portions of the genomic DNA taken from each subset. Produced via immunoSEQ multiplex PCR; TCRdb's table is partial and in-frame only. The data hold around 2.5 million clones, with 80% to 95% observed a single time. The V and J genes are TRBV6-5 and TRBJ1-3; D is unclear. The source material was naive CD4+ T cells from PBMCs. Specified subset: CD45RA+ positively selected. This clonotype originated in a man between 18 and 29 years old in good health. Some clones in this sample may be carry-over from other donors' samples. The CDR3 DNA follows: TGTGCCAGCAGTTCGGGGTTCTCTGGAAACACCATATATTTT. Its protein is CASSSGFSGNTIYF.